One and the same sample provided the 9 T cell receptor beta chains below, sequenced in a study of cytomegalovirus exposure and HLA in healthy donors. PCR employed 60 Vbeta and 13 Jbeta primers. The protocol was immunoSEQ multiplex PCR, while the TCRdb copy is restricted to in-frame clones and leaves out a portion. The data show 180,000 or so clones, 70% to 80% seen once. The specimen was PBMCs. These receptors were taken from a man in his late teens or twenties in good health and CMV-seronegative.

This clone was detected once. The genes are TRBV6-1 and TRBJ1-1; 7 bases line up with TRBD1. The CDR3 is made up of 13 amino acids. Germline CDR1 is MNHNS and CDR2 is SASEGT. V lost 6 bases, J lost 4 bases, and 5 bases stayed unmatched. This CDR3 is CASRPDRVTEAFF. CDR3 DNA: TGTGCCAGCAGGCCCGACAGGGTCACTGAAGCTTTCTTT.

The V call is TRBV5-4, the J call TRBJ2-5; 8 bases are shared with TRBD2. Judging by the DNA end, TRBJ2-7 fits better; the J call may be wrong. Germline-derived CDR1 and CDR2 are SGHNT and YYREEE (reference sequence). The CDR3 runs to 15 residues. The CDR3: CASSFTGTRAYEQYF. The CDR3 coding sequence is TGTGCCAGCAGCTTCACCGGGACTAGAGCCTACGAGCAGTACTTC.

Written as DNA, the CDR3 is TGTGCCAGCCTGCCCCGAGCGGGAGGGGGGACCGGGGAGCTGTTTTTT. Translation: CASLPRAGGGTGELFF. This chain connects TRBV11-1 to TRBJ2-2, with 10 bases lining up with TRBD2. The CDR3 has 16 residues. V shed 8 bases and J 5 bases; nucleotides not matched to a gene: 11. CDR1 and CDR2 (germline): SGHAT, FQDESV (reference sequence).

V usage is TRBV18 and J usage is TRBJ2-7; 11 nucleotides agree with TRBD2. J gave up 3 bases and V 5 bases, and 6 bases lay outside the gene matches. Germline-derived CDR1 and CDR2 are KGHSH and LQKENI. The CDR3 extends over 15 amino acids. Here the CDR3 reads CASSSGTSGLYEQYF. Here the CDR3 DNA reads TGTGCCAGCTCATCCGGGACTAGCGGACTCTACGAGCAGTACTTC.

The rearrangement uses TRBV6-1 and TRBJ1-4, with D possibly being TRBD1 (5 bases). Germline V lookup: CDR1 MNHNS, CDR2 SASEGT. Trimming took 3 bases from V and 0 from J, leaving 5 bases between them. This CDR3 has 14 residues. The CDR3 sequence: CASSDRATNEKLFF. In DNA, the CDR3 is TGTGCCAGCAGTGACAGGGCAACTAATGAAAAACTGTTTTTT.

This chain links TRBV7-2 with TRBJ1-4; the D gene is possibly TRBD1 (5 bases). CDR3 size: 15 residues. Trimming stripped 2 bases from V and 5 bases from J, with 12 bases between. Germline CDR1 and CDR2: SGHTA and FQGNSA. In DNA form, the CDR3 reads TGTGCCAGCAGCTTACAGACAGCAATAAATGAAAAACTGTTTTTT. Protein sequence: CASSLQTAINEKLFF.

This chain links TRBV4-1 with TRBJ2-2, with D tentatively TRBD1 (5 bases). V lost 4 bases to trimming and J lost 0 bases, with 15 bases between them. CDR1 and CDR2 (germline): MGHRA, YSYEKL. CDR3 length: 17 residues. The CDR3 reads CASSRLSGLSNTGELFF. The CDR3 DNA sequence: TGCGCCAGCAGCCGCCTATCAGGGCTATCGAACACCGGGGAGCTGTTTTTT.

The chain employs TRBV28 and TRBJ2-1; 11 nucleotides agree with TRBD2. The germline CDR1 and CDR2 sequences are MDHEN and SYDVKM. V trimming: 5 bases; J trimming: 0 bases; junction bases outside the gene matches: 6. The CDR3 sequence is 17 residues long. DNA of the CDR3: TGTGCCAGCAGTCTAGCGGGAGGAAACCCCTCCTACAATGAGCAGTTCTTC. This encodes CASSLAGGNPSYNEQFF.

This clone was seen only a few times. CDR3 loop: CASSLQDSPLHF. For the CDR3, the DNA is TGTGCCAGCAGCCTTCAGGATTCACCCCTCCACTTT. The rearrangement links TRBV5-4 to TRBJ1-6; D gene unclear. The germline V and J ends were trimmed by 4 bases and 8 bases, with 7 bases remaining between them. The CDR3 covers 12 residues. The germline V gene encodes CDR1 SGHNT and CDR2 YYREEE (reference sequence).